The 11 T cell receptor beta chains presented below share a single source sample, sequenced in a study of cytomegalovirus exposure and HLA in healthy donors. TCRdb's copy holds only in-frame clones and misses some; the assay was immunoSEQ multiplex PCR. The sample includes 89,000 or so clones, approximately 93% of them seen just once. Sequencing used PBMCs. The receptors here all came from a woman in her 30s in good health and CMV-seropositive.

CDR3 residues: CASSLGSGSGNEQFF. CDR3 coding DNA: TGTGCCAGCAGCTTAGGTAGCGGGAGTGGAAATGAGCAGTTCTTC. The chain links TRBV7-6 to TRBJ2-1; 9 bases line up with TRBD2. Per germline, CDR1 SGHVS and CDR2 FNYEAQ. The junction had 5 bases not matched to a gene; V was cut back by 1 base and J by 7 bases. The CDR3 runs 15 residues. The whole variable domain, filled in from reference TRBV7-6 and TRBJ2-1, reads GAGVSQSPRYKVTKRGQDVALRCDPISGHVSLYWYRQALGQGPEFLTYFNYEAQQDKSGLPNDRFSAERPEGSISTLTIQRTEQRDSAMYRCASSLGSGSGNEQFFGPGTRLTVL.

The genes are TRBV28 and TRBJ1-5; D is perhaps TRBD1 (5 bases). CDR1 is MDHEN and CDR2 is SYDVKM in the germline V gene. The CDR3 runs 19 residues. V lost 2 bases to trimming and J lost 5 bases, with 25 bases between them. In DNA, the CDR3 is TGTGCCAGCAGTTTAGCCTGGAGGGGTCAGGGAAGTAAGGATCAGCCCCAGCATTTT. This gives the protein CASSLAWRGQGSKDQPQHF. The entire variable domain, with the rest obtained from reference TRBV28 and TRBJ1-5, is as follows: DVKVTQSSRYLVKRTGEKVFLECVQDMDHENMFWYRQDPGLGLRLIYFSYDVKMKEKGDIPEGYSVSREKKERFSLILESASTNQTSMYLCASSLAWRGQGSKDQPQHFGDGTRLSIL.

The V call is TRBV19, the J call TRBJ2-6, with TRBD1 identical over 8 bases. The CDR3 covers 15 residues. Looked up from germline, CDR1 is LNHDA and CDR2 is SQIVND (reference sequence). The ends lost 7 bases at V and 3 bases at J; junction bases unmatched: 5. CDR3 region: CASIAGGVGANVLTF. Here the CDR3 DNA reads TGTGCCAGTATTGCAGGGGGCGTTGGGGCCAACGTCCTGACTTTC.

The chain uses TRBV29-1 and TRBJ2-1; perhaps TRBD1 as D (5 bases). The CDR3 spans 13 residues. Germline CDR1 and CDR2: SQVTM and ANQGSEA. Trimming cost V 0 bases and J 15 bases, with 18 bases left between them. In DNA, the CDR3 is TGCAGCGTTGAAGAAGGTAGGGGTCGCCCGCGGTTCTTC. Residues: CSVEEGRGRPRFF.

This clone is a singleton in its sample. The rearrangement uses TRBV11-3 and TRBJ2-1; 8 bases fit TRBD2. The length of the CDR3 is 15 residues. The ends lost 1 base at V and 7 bases at J; junction bases unmatched: 6. Germline CDR1 is SGHNT and CDR2 is YENEEA. CDR3 coding DNA: TGTGCCAGCAGCTTAGCGGGAGGGGAAGCAAATGAGCAGTTCTTC. Translation gives CASSLAGGEANEQFF.

This sequence joins TRBV5-5 and TRBJ2-7, with D perhaps TRBD1 (6 bases). Trimming took 4 bases from V and 3 from J, leaving 17 bases between them. In germline, CDR1 is SGHKS, CDR2 YYEKEE (reference sequence). The CDR3 consists of 15 residues. The DNA of the CDR3 is TGTGCCAGCAGCCTCGACCTTGTAGGGGGCTACGAGCAGTACTTC. Its translation is CASSLDLVGGYEQYF.

This chain joins TRBV27 and TRBJ1-1; D unresolved. This CDR3 contains 14 residues. The V end was cut by 0 bases, the J end by 0 bases, with 5 bases between. The germline V gene encodes CDR1 MNHEY and CDR2 SMNVEV (reference sequence). The CDR3 coding sequence is TGTGCCAGCAGTTTATCCCAGGTGAACACTGAAGCTTTCTTT. Translation: CASSLSQVNTEAFF.

The chain recombines TRBV18 with TRBJ2-3; 9 nucleotides agree with TRBD1. With 2 bases clipped from V and 4 bases from J, the junction kept 4 bases outside the gene matches. The CDR3 spans 15 residues. Germline values: CDR1 KGHSH, CDR2 LQKENI. CDR3 loop: CASSPGTGLADTQYF. In DNA form, the CDR3 reads TGTGCCAGCTCACCAGGGACAGGGTTAGCAGATACGCAGTATTTT.

The chain uses TRBV7-3 and TRBJ1-2, with D possibly being TRBD1 (5 bases). The CDR3 runs 14 residues. The V and J ends lost 1 base and 6 bases respectively, with 12 bases between them. From germline, CDR1 is SGHTA and CDR2 FQGTGA. The DNA for the CDR3 is TGTGCCAGCAGCTTAAATACGGCAGGGCATGGCTACACCTTC. Its protein product is CASSLNTAGHGYTF.

This rearrangement joins TRBV5-1 to TRBJ2-2; 10 bases align to TRBD1. The length of the CDR3 is 19 residues. Per the germline V gene, CDR1 is SGHRS and CDR2 is YFSETQ. With 1 base clipped from V and 1 base from J, the junction kept 10 bases outside the gene matches. CDR3 DNA sequence: TGCGCCAGCAGCTTGTCGAGACAGGGGGCTCGAAGGAACACCGGGGAGCTGTTTTTT. It is translated as CASSLSRQGARRNTGELFF.

The chain joins TRBV10-2 to TRBJ2-7; D is possibly TRBD2 (6 bases). This CDR3 is built from 16 residues. Per germline, CDR1 WSHSY and CDR2 SAAADI. Trimming took off 3 bases at V and 0 bases at J, with 15 bases between the two ends. The CDR3 coding sequence is TGCGCCAGCAGTGACCCCGGTAGCGGTAACTCCTACGAGCAGTACTTC. Translating it yields CASSDPGSGNSYEQYF.